The sample holds a few counts of the clone carrying this T cell receptor beta chain. The data were taken from a study of patients and donors after allogeneic stem cell transplantation. After removal of 2 bases from V and 2 bases from J, the junction contained 10 bases not matched to a gene. The CDR3 consists of 18 residues. Germline V CDR1 and CDR2: SGHAT, FQNNGV. TCRdb re-called the RT-PCR reads with MiXCR, one entry per CDR3 protein. The sample comprises 800,000 to 1,000,000 distinct CDR3 sequences, 15% to 20% of which are singletons, and 5% to 7.5% rests with the top ten. This receptor was obtained from a human donor who was either an allogeneic HSCT recipient or a stem cell or donor lymphocyte infusion donor (not recorded which). It is not recorded whose cells these are; they may come from a transplant donor. The chain carries TRBV11-2 and TRBJ2-7; 12 nucleotides agree with TRBD2. Sequenced input: blood, either unsorted or a sorted T cell fraction (not recorded which). DNA for the CDR3: TGTGCCAGCAGCTTAAGCGGCCATAGACTAGCGGGGGCCTACGAGCAGTACTTC. Translating it yields CASSLSGHRLAGAYEQYF.